The sequence of this TCR beta chain was determined in a study of T cell changes during pregnancy in multiple sclerosis. The CDR3 totals 13 residues. V was pared by 0 bases and J by 3 bases, with 7 bases between. CDR1 and CDR2 from the germline V gene are SGHRS and YFSETQ. Assay: immunoSEQ multiplex PCR; the TCRdb copy retains only in-frame clones and omits some. This sample yields 45,000 or so clones, of which more than 85% are seen a single time; around 10% belongs to the top ten. This sample comprised CD8+ T cells from peripheral blood mononuclear cells, obtained after pregnancy. The clonotype originates from a female donor with multiple sclerosis, enrolled in a pregnancy study. The chain carries TRBV5-1 and TRBJ2-7; D is unclear. DNA for the CDR3: TGCGCCAGCAGCTTGGGGGCAGACTACGAGCAGTACTTC. It is translated as CASSLGADYEQYF. Full variable domain (outside the CDR3, taken from reference TRBV5-1 and TRBJ2-7): KAGVTQTPRYLIKTRGQQVTLSCSPISGHRSVSWYQQTPGQGLQFLFEYFSETQRNKGNFPGRFSGRQFSNSRSEMNVSTLELGDSALYLCASSLGADYEQYFGPGTRLTVT.